This T cell receptor beta chain was sequenced during a study of T cell repertoires in cytomegalovirus infection. On the study more broadly: Epitope selection comprised recently identified HLA-C-restricted CMV epitopes and well-studied HLA-B-restricted CMV epitopes. An indication of both CMV infection and matching HLA type came from public TCR beta signatures.

Whole-study results and caveats: Summed public TCR beta family frequency identified CMV carriers bearing the relevant HLA. HLA-C-restricted, CMV-specific TCR beta clonotypes were dominant ex vivo.

This clonotype appeared many times. Its antigen remains unknown. Deletions cut 6 bases from V and 2 bases from J, with 14 bases between. The V gene's germline CDR1 is MGHDK and CDR2 SYGVNS. The CDR3 has 14 residues. Each CDR3 protein gets one entry after TCRdb re-called the reads with MiXCR. The sample gives 650,000 to 900,000 distinct CDR3 sequences, approximately 30% of which show up once; approximately 13% is in the top ten. The specimen was cultured CD8+ T cells from PBMCs, collected from culture after CMV antigen stimulation. This receptor was identified in a human donor in good health (CMV status not recorded). Some clones in this sample may be carry-over from other donors' samples. This chain joins TRBV25-1 and TRBJ2-7; D is uncertain. The CDR3 spells CASSPDGYPYEQYF. CDR3 sequence (DNA): TGTGCCAGCAGCCCGGACGGGTACCCCTACGAGCAGTACTTC.